The 10 T cell receptor beta chains in this list originate from one sample, sequenced in a study of blood T cell repertoires in COVID-19. The repertoire was sequenced with immunoSEQ multiplex PCR; TCRdb's copy has only in-frame clones and lacks some. The sample records about half a million clones, approximately 85% being singletons. Sequenced material: peripheral blood. All receptors derive from a human donor in a cohort sampled during active COVID-19.

The rearrangement links TRBV4-1 to TRBJ2-7, with 13 bases fitting TRBD2. Germline trimming cut 2 bases from V and 4 bases from J; bases unmatched to any gene: 2. The germline gives CDR1 MGHRA, CDR2 YSYEKL. There are 15 residues in the CDR3. CDR3 amino acids: CASSQRTSGRYEQYF. The DNA for the CDR3 is TGCGCCAGCAGCCAAAGGACTAGCGGGAGATACGAGCAGTACTTC.

The chain links TRBV7-9 to TRBJ2-1; 11 bases are shared with TRBD2. Per the germline V gene, CDR1 is SEHNR and CDR2 is FQNEAQ (reference sequence). V shed 5 bases and J 6 bases; nucleotides not matched to a gene: 9. The CDR3 runs to 16 residues. CDR3 sequence (DNA): TGTGCCAGCAGCAATGCGAGGACTAGCGGGTTCAATGAGCAGTTCTTC. Amino acid sequence: CASSNARTSGFNEQFF.

The J gene is TRBJ2-3, the V gene TRBV9; possible D gene TRBD2, 6 bases. Germline V gives CDR1 SGDLS, CDR2 YYNGEE. This CDR3 region has 15 residues. Trimming pared 2 bases from V and 4 bases from J, leaving 14 bases between. CDR3 sequence (DNA): TGTGCCAGCAGCGTCGGATCGGGAGAGGCAGATACGCAGTATTTT. Residues: CASSVGSGEADTQYF.

V usage is TRBV6-5 and J usage is TRBJ1-4, with D possibly matching TRBD1 (5 bases). The CDR3 consists of 15 residues. The germline V gene has CDR1 MNHEY and CDR2 SVGAGI. The V and J ends lost 6 bases and 5 bases respectively, with 16 bases between them. CDR3 protein: CASRLGGVKNEKLFF. The DNA for the CDR3 is TGTGCCAGCAGGCTGGGAGGGGTTAAGAATGAAAAACTGTTTTTT.

The CDR3 loop reads CASSPSGAIANYGYTF. The CDR3 bases are TGTGCCAGCTCACCATCTGGGGCTATAGCTAACTATGGCTACACCTTC. The chain has TRBV18 and TRBJ1-2, with D possibly matching TRBD1 (5 bases). CDR1 is KGHSH and CDR2 is LQKENI in the germline V gene. Trimming removed 2 bases at V and 0 bases at J, with 13 bases between. The CDR3 is 16 residues long.

The chain carries TRBV29-1 and TRBJ2-3, with 9 bases identical to TRBD1. CDR1 and CDR2 (germline): SQVTM, ANQGSEA. The CDR3 consists of 16 residues. Germline trimming cut 6 bases from V and 0 bases from J; bases unmatched to any gene: 10. The CDR3 DNA reads TGCAGCGTCAAGCCACAGGGGGCGAAAAGCACAGATACGCAGTATTTT. Translated: CSVKPQGAKSTDTQYF.

The chain combines TRBV7-2 with TRBJ2-3, with TRBD2 matching over 10 bases. CDR3 size: 17 residues. Trimming at V came to 5 bases and at J to 5 bases, leaving 13 bases not matched to a gene. CDR1 and CDR2 from the germline V gene are SGHTA and FQGNSA. CDR3 sequence (DNA): TGTGCCAGCAGCCTACGGACTAGCGGAACCGGGGGAGATACGCAGTATTTT. This translates into CASSLRTSGTGGDTQYF.

This CDR3 is CASSFLGLGEKLFF. The CDR3 DNA follows: TGTGCCAGCAGTTTCCTGGGGCTCGGGGAAAAACTGTTTTTT. This chain joins TRBV28 and TRBJ1-4; tentatively, D is TRBD1 (5 bases). The CDR3 length is 14 residues. V gave up 3 bases and J gave up 8 bases, with 13 bases separating them. Germline V gene sequence: CDR1 MDHEN, CDR2 SYDVKM.

This clone appeared a few times. The chain carries TRBV2 and TRBJ1-6, with D maybe TRBD1 (5 bases). Trimming shortened V by 8 bases and J by 7 bases, and 24 bases separated the two germline ends. The CDR3 contains 17 residues. Germline assignment: CDR1 SNHLY and CDR2 FYNNEI. CDR3 region: CASRDTLRGTPNSPLHF. For the CDR3, the DNA is TGTGCCAGCCGGGATACCCTTCGGGGGACGCCGAATTCACCCCTCCACTTT.

This clone was seen only once. Within the sample, other DNA sequences also encode this same CDR3. The rearrangement uses TRBV28 and TRBJ2-2; no clear D gene. Trimming took off 3 bases at V and 5 bases at J, with 4 bases between the two ends. The CDR3 extends over 12 amino acids. Per germline, CDR1 MDHEN and CDR2 SYDVKM. CDR3 in amino acids: CASSLSTGELFF. The CDR3, as DNA: TGTGCCAGCAGTTTGAGTACCGGGGAGCTGTTTTTT. The full variable domain, completed using reference TRBV28 and TRBJ2-2, is DVKVTQSSRYLVKRTGEKVFLECVQDMDHENMFWYRQDPGLGLRLIYFSYDVKMKEKGDIPEGYSVSREKKERFSLILESASTNQTSMYLCASSLSTGELFFGEGSRLTVL.